This TCR beta chain derives from a study of vaccination effects on CD4 cells after COVID-19. Before any sequencing was done, the ViraFEST assay used viral peptide pools to expand antigen-specific CD4+ T cells. After more than 8 days in culture, the CD4+ T cells were isolated. Two doses of either BNT162b2 or mRNA-1273 were given to each participant. Wells of around 2 million PBMC each were grown with about 9.8 IU/ml IL-2 and approximately 9.6 ug/ml peptides. Turning to this clone: The antigen is not known.

Some clones are missing from TCRdb's copy, which holds only in-frame ones; the method was immunoSEQ multiplex PCR. The sample includes 20,000 to 30,000 clones, roughly 85% of them seen just once. Notes on the study in general: The study found marked clonal contraction of infection- and vaccine-induced clones late after vaccination.

The CDR3 is 18 amino acids. V shed 5 bases and J 5 bases; nucleotides not matched to a gene: 14. The germline V gene has CDR1 SGHTA and CDR2 FQGTGA. The rearrangement uses TRBV7-3 and TRBJ2-5, with TRBD2 identical over 13 bases. The sequence derives from a human donor who received a COVID-19 vaccine. Some clones in this sample may be carry-over from other donors' samples. The sample consisted of CD4+ T cells from PBMCs cultured with SARS-CoV-2 spike peptides, taken after COVID-19 vaccination. The CDR3 DNA reads as TGTGCCAGCAGCCGATTAGGACTAGCGGGGGAGGGAAGGGAGACCCAGTACTTC. Translating gives CASSRLGLAGEGRETQYF.